This T cell receptor beta chain was sequenced for a study of cytomegalovirus exposure and HLA in healthy donors. Study-level results: A later analysis reportedly identified an Asian-associated ancestry cluster as carrying fewer N-insertions than the roughly 600-donor mean. Clonal expansion was found to be greater in HLA-associated TCR beta chains than in equally common others in a later analysis.

The PCR made use of 60 Vbeta and 13 Jbeta primers. Produced via immunoSEQ multiplex PCR; TCRdb's table is partial and in-frame only. The sample holds some 200,000 clones, about 9.4% seen once. Concerning this clone: The antigen remains unidentified.

V lost 5 bases, J lost 5 bases, and 8 bases stayed unmatched. The V gene's germline CDR1 is LNHNV and CDR2 YYDKDF (reference sequence). CDR3 size: 15 residues. V gene TRBV15 combines with J gene TRBJ2-1; 8 bases match TRBD1. The sequenced sample consisted of PBMCs. The clonotype comes from a woman between 25 and 40 years old in good health and CMV-seropositive. The CDR3 reads CATSGGQGGHNEQFF. The CDR3 bases are TGTGCCACCAGCGGTGGACAGGGTGGCCACAATGAGCAGTTCTTC.